This TCR beta chain was identified in a study of shared clonotypes between healthy human individuals. About this clone: This same CDR3 is encoded by further DNA sequences in the sample.

Here immunoSEQ multiplex PCR was the method, and the copy in TCRdb shows in-frame clones only, minus some. Among around 350,000 clones listed, about 73% were seen once. Germline CDR1 and CDR2: LGHNA and YNFKEQ. This CDR3 has 12 amino acids. Trimming cost V 0 bases and J 6 bases, with 4 bases left between them. The chain recombines TRBV4-2 with TRBJ2-3; no clear D. Material for sequencing was memory CD4+ T cells sorted from blood. The sample's subset: CD45RA-negative fraction. The TCR comes from a man aged 25 to 40 in good health. CDR3: CASSQDLDTQYF. As DNA, the CDR3 is TGTGCCAGCAGCCAAGATTTGGATACGCAGTATTTT.